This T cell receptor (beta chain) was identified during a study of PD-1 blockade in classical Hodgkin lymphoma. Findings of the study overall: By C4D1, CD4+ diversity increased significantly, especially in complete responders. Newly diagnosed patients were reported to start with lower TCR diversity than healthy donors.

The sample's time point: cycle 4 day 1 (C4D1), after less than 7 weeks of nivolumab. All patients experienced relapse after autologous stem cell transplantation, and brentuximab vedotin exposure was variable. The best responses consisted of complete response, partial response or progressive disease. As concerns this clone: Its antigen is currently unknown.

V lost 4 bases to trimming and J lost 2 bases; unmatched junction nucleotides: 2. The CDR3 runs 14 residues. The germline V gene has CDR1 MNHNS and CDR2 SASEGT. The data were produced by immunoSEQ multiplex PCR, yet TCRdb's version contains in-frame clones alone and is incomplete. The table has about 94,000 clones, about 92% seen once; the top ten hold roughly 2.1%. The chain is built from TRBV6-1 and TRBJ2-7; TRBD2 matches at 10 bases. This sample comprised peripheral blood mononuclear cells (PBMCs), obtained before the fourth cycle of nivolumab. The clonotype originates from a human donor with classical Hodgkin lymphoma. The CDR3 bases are TGTGCCAGCAGTGGACTAGCGGGTCCCTACGAGCAGTACTTC. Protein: CASSGLAGPYEQYF.